Each of the 21 T cell receptor beta chains below was sequenced from the same sample in a study of cytomegalovirus exposure and HLA in healthy donors (dated by TCRdb to about 2017). Libraries were made using the immunoSEQ multiplex PCR assay. For the multiplex PCR, a mixture combining 60 forward primers for TCR Vbeta segments and 13 reverse primers for TCR Jbeta segments was used. TCRdb holds this immuneACCESS table with in-frame rearrangements only. Some clones are missing; in checked studies, unresolved V genes explain under half, and the rest has no known cause. The sample table holds 130,000 or so clones, of which approximately 8.8% were seen once. The ten largest make up around 5.5% of the sample. The sequencing input was PBMCs. The receptors originated from a man aged 35-49 years in good health and CMV-seronegative.

This clone was observed a handful of times. V is TRBV7-6 and J is TRBJ2-7, with 13 nucleotides matching TRBD2. Looked up from germline, CDR1 is SGHVS and CDR2 is FNYEAQ. The CDR3 sequence is 14 residues long. V shed 5 bases and J 4 bases; nucleotides not matched to a gene: 2. The CDR3 coding sequence is TGTGCCAGCAGCCCGGGACTAGCGGGATACGAGCAGTACTTC. Its translation: CASSPGLAGYEQYF.

There are a few counts of this clone. The chain has TRBV5-4 and TRBJ2-5; 9 nucleotides match TRBD1. The CDR3 has 13 amino acids. Germline CDR1 is SGHNT and CDR2 is YYREEE (reference sequence). Trimming at V came to 3 bases and at J to 3 bases, leaving 0 bases not matched to a gene. CDR3 sequence: CASSWTGEETQYF. CDR3 in DNA: TGTGCCAGCAGCTGGACAGGGGAAGAGACCCAGTACTTC.

This clone was counted only a few times. The J gene is TRBJ2-2, the V gene TRBV7-7, with TRBD2 matching 12 bases. V lost 0 bases to trimming and J lost 4 bases; unmatched junction nucleotides: 6. CDR1 SSHAT and CDR2 FNYEAQ come from the germline V gene (reference sequence). There are 18 residues in the CDR3. CDR3 DNA sequence: TGTGCCAGCAGCTTAGCCCTAGCGGGGGGGCCGGGCACCGGGGAGCTGTTTTTT. Its protein product is CASSLALAGGPGTGELFF.

This clone showed up just a few times. The rearrangement links TRBV6-5 to TRBJ1-5, with D perhaps TRBD1 (6 bases). This CDR3 has 14 residues. The germline V gene has CDR1 MNHEY and CDR2 SVGAGI. The V end lost 6 bases, the J end lost 1 base, and 10 bases lay between the germline ends. CDR3 sequence (DNA): TGTGCCAGCAGCCGACAGGCGAGCAATCAGCCCCAGCATTTT. Translated: CASSRQASNQPQHF.

V gene TRBV5-1 combines with J gene TRBJ1-6; D is ambiguous. With 1 base removed from V and 5 bases from J, the gap between germline ends came to 13 bases. Looked up from germline, CDR1 is SGHRS and CDR2 is YFSETQ. The CDR3 extends over 16 amino acids. The CDR3 DNA sequence: TGCGCCAGCAGCTTGTCGGCCCAGGCTCATAATTCACCCCTCCACTTT. Encoded protein: CASSLSAQAHNSPLHF.

The V and J genes are TRBV5-1 and TRBJ2-7, with 10 positions matching TRBD1. V lost 0 bases to trimming and J lost 6 bases; unmatched junction nucleotides: 9. The length of the CDR3 is 16 residues. Germline assignment: CDR1 SGHRS and CDR2 YFSETQ. CDR3 nucleotides: TGCGCCAGCAGCTTGGGAGCCGGGACAGGGGTTTCCGAGCAGTACTTC. Translation: CASSLGAGTGVSEQYF.

This clone has more than one count but fewer than ten. The chain employs TRBV9 and TRBJ2-3, with D possibly TRBD1 on 5 matching bases. Germline loops: CDR1 SGDLS, CDR2 YYNGEE. Deletions cut 3 bases from V and 0 bases from J, with 11 bases between. The CDR3 has 15 amino acids. This CDR3 is CASSAFDRSTDTQYF. The CDR3 DNA is TGTGCCAGCAGCGCTTTCGACAGAAGCACAGATACGCAGTATTTT. Full variable domain (remainder filled in from reference TRBV9 and TRBJ2-3): DSGVTQTPKHLITATGQRVTLRCSPRSGDLSVYWYQQSLDQGLQFLIQYYNGEERAKGNILERFSAQQFPDLHSELNLSSLELGDSALYFCASSAFDRSTDTQYFGPGTRLTVL.

The V call is TRBV28, the J call TRBJ1-5, with 9 bases fitting TRBD1. After removal of 5 bases from V and 6 bases from J, the junction contained 8 bases not matched to a gene. In germline, CDR1 is MDHEN, CDR2 SYDVKM. There are 15 residues in the CDR3. The CDR3: CASSPRTGVFQPQHF. Here the CDR3 DNA reads TGTGCCAGCAGTCCCCGGACAGGGGTGTTTCAGCCCCAGCATTTT. The full variable domain, in which reference TRBV28 and TRBJ1-5 provide the parts outside the CDR3, is DVKVTQSSRYLVKRTGEKVFLECVQDMDHENMFWYRQDPGLGLRLIYFSYDVKMKEKGDIPEGYSVSREKKERFSLILESASTNQTSMYLCASSPRTGVFQPQHFGDGTRLSIL.

This clone was counted between two and nine times. The V gene is TRBV6-1, the J gene TRBJ1-4, with D hard to call. Germline CDR1 reads MNHNS; CDR2 reads SASEGT. There are 13 residues in the CDR3. Deletions cut 3 bases from V and 8 bases from J, with 10 bases between. The CDR3 region is CASSDLTQEKLFF. The CDR3 DNA is TGTGCCAGCAGTGATTTAACCCAGGAAAAACTGTTTTTT.

V and J are TRBV4-1 and TRBJ2-7; TRBD2 might be the D (5 bases). V was trimmed by 0 bases and J by 1 base, leaving 10 bases between them. The V gene's germline CDR1 is MGHRA and CDR2 YSYEKL. The CDR3 length is 15 residues. CDR3 amino acids: CASSQEEEPSYEQYF. The CDR3 DNA reads as TGCGCCAGCAGCCAAGAGGAGGAACCATCCTACGAGCAGTACTTC.

The genes are TRBV29-1 and TRBJ1-1; TRBD1 matches at 9 bases. The junction had 5 bases not matched to a gene; V was cut back by 6 bases and J by 3 bases. CDR3 length: 13 residues. Germline lookup yields CDR1 SQVTM and CDR2 ANQGSEA. CDR3 in DNA: TGCAGCGTGGCACAGGGGGCGGACACTGAAGCTTTCTTT. Protein: CSVAQGADTEAFF.

J is TRBJ1-2 and V is TRBV28; a possible D gene is TRBD1 (6 bases). Germline V gene lookup returns CDR1 MDHEN and CDR2 SYDVKM. V lost 10 bases and J lost 2, with 11 bases in between. The CDR3 has 12 amino acids. The CDR3 here is CATPGQNYGYTF. In DNA form, the CDR3 reads TGTGCCACTCCTGGACAGAACTATGGCTACACCTTC.

The chain employs TRBV2 and TRBJ2-7, with D perhaps TRBD2 (7 bases). V lost 9 bases and J 3 bases, leaving 15 bases between the germline ends. This CDR3 has 13 residues. The germline V gene has CDR1 SNHLY and CDR2 FYNNEI. The CDR3 DNA is TGTGCCAGTGAGCGGGGAGGGGGCTACGAGCAGTACTTC. It is translated as CASERGGGYEQYF.

The chain has TRBV2 and TRBJ2-7, with TRBD2 as a possible D gene (5 bases). The CDR3 has 13 residues. V shed 7 bases and J shed 0 bases, with 10 bases lying between them. CDR1 is SNHLY, CDR2 FYNNEI, per germline. The CDR3 nucleotides are TGTGCCAGCATTATGGACTCCTCCTACGAGCAGTACTTC. Translated: CASIMDSSYEQYF.

The chain combines TRBV4-1 with TRBJ2-7; the match to TRBD1 covers 8 bases. Looked up from germline, CDR1 is MGHRA and CDR2 is YSYEKL. V dropped 0 bases and J dropped 5; count of bases not matched to a gene: 6. CDR3 length: 15 residues. In DNA, the CDR3 is TGCGCCAGCAGCCAAGATCCAGGGGGCGTGAACGAGCAGTACTTC. Translated: CASSQDPGGVNEQYF.

The chain couples TRBV2 to TRBJ1-1; D is unresolved. Looked up from germline, CDR1 is SNHLY and CDR2 is FYNNEI. The CDR3 covers 12 residues. V was cut by 4 bases and J by 5 bases, with 8 bases left in between. The CDR3 DNA follows: TGTGCCAGCAGTGTTTCGGGGACTGAAGCTTTCTTT. It is translated as CASSVSGTEAFF.

This clone was recorded a few times. This chain connects TRBV30 to TRBJ1-5; no definite D call. Trimming took off 0 bases at V and 4 bases at J, with 7 bases between the two ends. Germline V lookup: CDR1 GTSNPN, CDR2 SVGIG (reference sequence). The CDR3 sequence is 13 residues long. CDR3 coding DNA: TGTGCCTGGAGTGTCCGCGGAAATCAGCCCCAGCATTTT. It encodes CAWSVRGNQPQHF.

The J gene is TRBJ2-2, the V gene TRBV30, with 12 bases aligning to TRBD1. CDR1 and CDR2 (germline): GTSNPN, SVGIG (reference sequence). With V trimmed by 8 bases and J by 7 bases, 8 bases remained unmatched. The CDR3 covers 14 residues. This chain's CDR3 is CASRDRGRVGELFF. The CDR3 DNA reads as TGTGCCAGCCGGGACAGGGGGCGAGTCGGGGAGCTGTTTTTT.

The chain combines TRBV5-1 with TRBJ2-7; D is possibly TRBD1 (6 bases). This CDR3 region has 14 residues. In germline, CDR1 is SGHRS, CDR2 YFSETQ. Between the trimmed V and J ends, which lost 0 bases and 4 bases, there was a span of 11 bases. The CDR3 loop reads CASSLGTTGYEQYF. The CDR3 DNA reads TGCGCCAGCAGCTTGGGCACTACAGGGTACGAGCAGTACTTC.

The chain has TRBV21-1 and TRBJ1-4; the tabulated D call, TRBD1, remains unverified against the DNA. TRBV21-1 has pseudogene status. The CDR3 sequence is 17 residues long. Written as DNA, the CDR3 is TGTGCCAGCAGCAACGAGGGACAGTACTCAACTAATGAAAAACTGTTTTTT. Its translation: CASSNEGQYSTNEKLFF.

In its sample, this clone was seen a few times. The genes are TRBV27 and TRBJ2-2; 8 nucleotides agree with TRBD2. The V gene end was trimmed by 8 bases and the J gene end by 1 base; junction bases not matched to a gene: 9. The germline V gene has CDR1 MNHEY and CDR2 SMNVEV (reference sequence). CDR3 length: 16 residues. The CDR3 sequence is CASAGGLQVNTGELFF. The CDR3 DNA reads TGTGCCAGCGCGGGGGGCCTTCAGGTGAACACCGGGGAGCTGTTTTTT.